One sample yielded the 28 T cell receptor beta chains listed below, sequenced in a study of blood T cell repertoires in COVID-19 (dated by TCRdb to about 2020). Libraries were constructed by the immunoSEQ multiplex PCR assay. TCRdb re-hosts the immuneACCESS table, in-frame sequences only. Its copies lack some clones; in the studies checked, an unresolved V gene accounts for under half of them, and the cause for the rest is not known. The sample table holds under 300,000 clones, of which about 80% were seen once. The top ten hold around 16% of the sample. The specimen was PBMCs or T cells enriched from blood (not recorded which). These receptors were collected from a man aged 35-49 years who had recovered from COVID-19.

This clone was seen a few times. The rearrangement joins TRBV9 to TRBJ1-5, with TRBD1 matching over 7 bases. CDR3 length: 13 amino acids. CDR1 and CDR2 from the germline V gene are SGDLS and YYNGEE. V lost 1 base and J lost 13; bases outside the gene matches: 8. Here the CDR3 reads CASSVSGGSQQHF. The CDR3, as DNA: TGTGCCAGCAGCGTATCAGGGGGGAGCCAACAGCATTTT.

This clone was seen a few times. CDR3 nucleotides: TGCGCCAGCAGCACCGGGACAGGGGTACAAGAGACCCAGTACTTC. This encodes CASSTGTGVQETQYF. This chain uses TRBV5-1 with TRBJ2-5, with 10 bases aligning to TRBD1. The CDR3 consists of 15 residues. Germline CDR1 SGHRS, CDR2 YFSETQ. V lost 4 bases and J lost 2; bases outside the gene matches: 5.

The CDR3 DNA is TGTGCCAGCAGCCTGGGGGACAGGGGGTCCGAGCAGTACTTC. Translated: CASSLGDRGSEQYF. The chain joins TRBV4-2 to TRBJ2-7, with 11 bases lining up with TRBD1. Trimming at V came to 4 bases and at J to 6 bases, leaving 5 bases not matched to a gene. Per germline, CDR1 LGHNA and CDR2 YNFKEQ. This CDR3 contains 14 residues.

CDR3 sequence: CASSPQLLPGNTIYF. In DNA, the CDR3 is TGTGCCAGCAGCCCTCAACTACTCCCTGGAAACACCATATATTTT. This chain links TRBV7-2 with TRBJ1-3; no clear D. This CDR3 region has 15 residues. The germline V gene encodes CDR1 SGHTA and CDR2 FQGNSA. Trimming stripped 5 bases from V and 2 bases from J, with 13 bases between.

The V call is TRBV6-5, the J call TRBJ1-1; D gene uncertain. Germline V gives CDR1 MNHEY, CDR2 SVGAGI. V was trimmed by 6 bases and J by 3 bases, leaving 14 bases between them. The CDR3 has 14 amino acids. The CDR3 sequence: CASSRGRGDTEAFF. CDR3 nucleotide sequence: TGTGCCAGCAGCCGAGGACGGGGAGACACTGAAGCTTTCTTT.

V is TRBV7-9 and J is TRBJ2-1; 12 bases fit TRBD2. The ends lost 5 bases at V and 6 bases at J; junction bases unmatched: 5. The CDR3 consists of 15 residues. The germline V gene has CDR1 SEHNR and CDR2 FQNEAQ (reference sequence). The CDR3 DNA sequence: TGTGCCAGCAGCACCCGACTAGCGGGGGCCAATGAGCAGTTCTTC. This translates into CASSTRLAGANEQFF.

The chain has TRBV7-9 and TRBJ2-3, with TRBD2 as a possible D gene (7 bases). Germline assignment: CDR1 SEHNR and CDR2 FQNEAQ (reference sequence). Deletions cut 7 bases from V and 5 bases from J, with 16 bases between. The CDR3 runs to 14 residues. CDR3 sequence reads: CASTLGGPRDTQYF. The CDR3 DNA reads as TGTGCCAGCACCCTCGGGGGGCCAAGAGATACGCAGTATTTT.

The V and J genes are TRBV6-2 or TRBV6-3 and TRBJ1-4; TRBD1 agrees at 10 bases. V shed 6 bases, J shed 0 bases, and the junction held 4 bases outside the gene matches. The CDR3 length is 16 residues. The V gene's germline CDR1 is MNHEY and CDR2 SVGEGT. As DNA, the CDR3 is TGTGCCAGCAGCCGCGGGACAGGGGCAACTAATGAAAAACTGTTTTTT. It specifies CASSRGTGATNEKLFF.

V and J are TRBV13 and TRBJ2-2; 7 nucleotides match TRBD2. The germline V gene has CDR1 PRHDT and CDR2 FYEKMQ (reference sequence). The CDR3 sequence is 15 residues long. The V segment lost 6 bases and the J segment 4 bases; nucleotides outside the gene matches: 8. The CDR3 nucleotides are TGTGCCAGCAGAGGGGCAGGGAGGGGCACCGGGGAGCTGTTTTTT. Its protein is CASRGAGRGTGELFF.

This clone was recorded a few times. This chain joins TRBV4-1 and TRBJ2-1, with D perhaps TRBD2 (5 bases). In germline, CDR1 is MGHRA, CDR2 YSYEKL. The V end was cut by 3 bases, the J end by 10 bases, with 16 bases between. The CDR3 is made up of 14 amino acids. The CDR3 nucleotides are TGCGCCAGCAGCCAGGCGATGGCTCCGGGGGAGCAGTTCTTC. Encoded protein: CASSQAMAPGEQFF.

V gene TRBV11-2 combines with J gene TRBJ1-2; 7 bases match TRBD1. The CDR3 is 15 amino acids. Germline V gene data show CDR1 as SGHAT and CDR2 as FQNNGV. After removal of 5 bases from V and 5 bases from J, the junction contained 11 bases not matched to a gene. The CDR3 region is CASSLRTGNLYGYTF. The CDR3 DNA sequence: TGTGCCAGCAGCCTCCGGACAGGAAACCTTTATGGCTACACCTTC.

The rearrangement uses TRBV7-6 and TRBJ1-1, with 7 bases fitting TRBD1. V gave up 4 bases and J gave up 8 bases; unmatched junction bases: 13. This CDR3 is built from 15 residues. Germline CDR1 and CDR2: SGHVS and FNYEAQ. CDR3 in DNA: TGTGCCAGCAGCTACAACCAGGGGGTGTCGGACGAAGCTTTCTTT. Translation gives CASSYNQGVSDEAFF. The full variable domain, its missing parts supplied by reference TRBV7-6 and TRBJ1-1, is GAGVSQSPRYKVTKRGQDVALRCDPISGHVSLYWYRQALGQGPEFLTYFNYEAQQDKSGLPNDRFSAERPEGSISTLTIQRTEQRDSAMYRCASSYNQGVSDEAFFGQGTRLTVV.

This chain links TRBV9 with TRBJ1-6; no reliable D call. The V end was cut by 5 bases, the J end by 10 bases, with 10 bases between. CDR3 length: 12 residues. Germline CDR1 is SGDLS and CDR2 is YYNGEE. The CDR3 coding sequence is TGTGCCAGCAGTTCCAACGGGTCACCCCTCCACTTT. This codes for CASSSNGSPLHF.

The chain links TRBV4-2 to TRBJ2-1; 13 bases line up with TRBD2. The trim removed 5 bases at V and 3 bases at J, leaving 7 bases unmatched. CDR3 length: 17 amino acids. Germline V gene lookup returns CDR1 LGHNA and CDR2 YNFKEQ. DNA for the CDR3: TGTGCCAGCAGCTTCGCCGGGACTAGCGGGGTCTACAATGAGCAGTTCTTC. It codes for CASSFAGTSGVYNEQFF.

The V gene is TRBV6-1, the J gene TRBJ1-2; possible D gene TRBD1, 6 bases. Trimming pared 3 bases from V and 3 bases from J, leaving 11 bases between. The CDR3 consists of 14 residues. Germline-derived CDR1 and CDR2 are MNHNS and SASEGT. CDR3 nucleotides: TGTGCCAGCAGTGACGGGGCAGGGGACTATGGCTACACCTTC. Translating gives CASSDGAGDYGYTF.

The chain has TRBV9 and TRBJ2-1; D may be TRBD1 (7 bases). This CDR3 has 16 residues. From germline, CDR1 is SGDLS and CDR2 YYNGEE. Trimming pared 1 base from V and 2 bases from J, leaving 13 bases between. CDR3 nucleotides: TGTGCCAGCAGCGTATCAGGGGGGATAACCTACAATGAGCAGTTCTTC. Protein sequence: CASSVSGGITYNEQFF. The variable domain in full, completed from reference TRBV9 and TRBJ2-1, reads DSGVTQTPKHLITATGQRVTLRCSPRSGDLSVYWYQQSLDQGLQFLIQYYNGEERAKGNILERFSAQQFPDLHSELNLSSLELGDSALYFCASSVSGGITYNEQFFGPGTRLTVL.

The CDR3 protein is CASSKTGPSYNEQFF. Here the CDR3 DNA reads TGTGCCAGCAGCAAAACAGGGCCCTCCTACAATGAGCAGTTCTTC. The rearrangement joins TRBV7-3 to TRBJ2-1; perhaps TRBD1 as D (6 bases). In germline, CDR1 is SGHTA, CDR2 FQGTGA. The CDR3 extends over 15 amino acids. The ends were cut back, 5 bases at V and 0 bases at J, with 11 bases in the middle.

The chain couples TRBV5-4 to TRBJ1-4, with TRBD1 identical over 7 bases. Germline assignment: CDR1 SGHNT and CDR2 YYREEE (reference sequence). Unmatched junction bases numbered 10, after V lost 7 bases and J lost 7 bases. This CDR3 has 14 residues. The DNA of the CDR3 is TGTGCCAGCGGGAAAGGGGGCGACGGTGAAAAACTGTTTTTT. Encoded protein: CASGKGGDGEKLFF.

This chain connects TRBV30 to TRBJ1-2, with D tentatively TRBD1 (6 bases). The V gene lost 5 bases and the J gene lost 5 bases, with 18 bases spanning the gap. There are 14 residues in the CDR3. Germline V gene sequence: CDR1 GTSNPN, CDR2 SVGIG (reference sequence). The CDR3: CAWGRDRSRYGYTF. The CDR3 nucleotides read TGTGCCTGGGGACGCGACAGGTCCCGTTATGGCTACACCTTC.

This clone was recorded only once. The chain combines TRBV6-2 or TRBV6-3 with TRBJ1-1; no clear D gene. Germline CDR1 MNHEY, CDR2 SVGEGT. V was trimmed by 2 bases and J by 5 bases, leaving 9 bases between them. This CDR3 has 13 amino acids. CDR3 amino acids: CASSYLGLTEAFF. CDR3 in DNA: TGTGCCAGCAGTTACCTTGGGCTTACTGAAGCTTTCTTT.

This chain uses TRBV3-1 (or the pseudogene TRBV3-2) with TRBJ2-2, with 8 bases lining up with TRBD2. This CDR3 region has 12 residues. Germline values: CDR1 LGHDT, CDR2 YNNKEL (reference sequence). V lost 8 bases and J lost 6; bases outside the gene matches: 2. This CDR3 reads CASSGLAGELFF. CDR3 nucleotides: TGTGCCAGCTCGGGACTAGCCGGGGAGCTGTTTTTT.

This chain joins TRBV9 and TRBJ2-7; D uncertain. The CDR3 totals 15 residues. Germline V gene sequence: CDR1 SGDLS, CDR2 YYNGEE. Trimming shortened V by 0 bases and J by 0 bases, and 10 bases separated the two germline ends. The CDR3 protein is CASSVGYDNSYEQYF. The CDR3 bases are TGTGCCAGCAGCGTAGGGTATGACAACTCCTACGAGCAGTACTTC.

V is TRBV7-3 and J is TRBJ2-1; 10 nucleotides match TRBD2. The CDR3 is 15 amino acids. Germline loops: CDR1 SGHTA, CDR2 FQGTGA. V was pared by 5 bases and J by 6 bases, with 7 bases of the junction left unmatched. This CDR3 is CASSPGTSATNEQFF. DNA of the CDR3: TGTGCCAGCAGCCCCGGGACTAGCGCTACCAATGAGCAGTTCTTC.

J is TRBJ2-1 and V is TRBV19; 8 bases agree with TRBD1. The CDR3 extends over 14 amino acids. The trim removed 6 bases at V and 7 bases at J, leaving 8 bases unmatched. Germline V gene data show CDR1 as LNHDA and CDR2 as SQIVND (reference sequence). The chain's CDR3 is CASSPGTGTNEQFF. For the CDR3, the DNA is TGTGCCAGTAGCCCAGGGACAGGCACTAATGAGCAGTTCTTC. The full variable domain, in which reference TRBV19 and TRBJ2-1 provide the parts outside the CDR3, is DGGITQSPKYLFRKEGQNVTLSCEQNLNHDAMYWYRQDPGQGLRLIYYSQIVNDFQKGDIAEGYSVSREKKESFPLTVTSAQKNPTAFYLCASSPGTGTNEQFFGPGTRLTVL.

This chain uses TRBV30 with TRBJ2-6, with D perhaps matching TRBD2 (5 bases). CDR3 length: 14 residues. CDR1 is GTSNPN and CDR2 is SVGIG in the germline V gene (reference sequence). V lost 2 bases to trimming and J lost 4 bases, with 9 bases between them. For the CDR3, the DNA is TGTGCCTGGAGTCCGGCGGGCGGGGCCAACGTCCTGACTTTC. It specifies CAWSPAGGANVLTF.

V is TRBV19 and J is TRBJ2-1; D is perhaps TRBD1 (6 bases). Trimming removed 5 bases from V and 0 bases from J, with 14 bases in between. Germline CDR1 LNHDA, CDR2 SQIVND (reference sequence). This CDR3 is built from 16 residues. The CDR3 spells CASSPRTASSYNEQFF. The CDR3 DNA reads TGTGCCAGTAGTCCCCGGACAGCCAGCTCCTACAATGAGCAGTTCTTC.

The chain recombines TRBV19 with TRBJ2-2, with D maybe TRBD2 (6 bases). V was shortened by 8 bases and J by 9 bases, with 13 bases between the two germline ends. Germline V lookup: CDR1 LNHDA, CDR2 SQIVND (reference sequence). The CDR3 is 12 amino acids. The CDR3 bases are TGTGCCAGTGGGTCTGCGGGGCGGGAGCTGTTTTTT. Protein product: CASGSAGRELFF.

The gene calls are TRBV5-1 and TRBJ2-1; weak D call: TRBD2 (5 bases). Germline V gives CDR1 SGHRS, CDR2 YFSETQ. This CDR3 comprises 18 residues. V was cut by 0 bases and J by 1 base, with 17 bases left in between. The CDR3 region is CASSLASGRRISYNEQFF. CDR3 nucleotide sequence: TGCGCCAGCAGCTTGGCCAGCGGCAGGAGAATTTCCTACAATGAGCAGTTCTTC.